This entry is about one TCR beta chain. Its specificity is unknown. Assay: immunoSEQ multiplex PCR; the TCRdb copy retains only in-frame clones and omits some. The table shows about 73,000 clones, with roughly 84% occurring only once. This specimen comes from a study of radiotherapy plus CTLA-4 blockade in lung cancer. Study-wide points: Expansion in blood of tumor-derived TCR clones was seen after radiotherapy plus ipilimumab. How blood T cell clones changed early, along with interferon-beta, reportedly forecast response best.

Alongside CTLA-4 blockade with ipilimumab, patients with chemo-refractory metastatic non-small-cell lung cancer received focal radiation. The germline CDR1 and CDR2 sequences are SEHNR and FQNEAQ (reference sequence). Germline trimming cut 5 bases from V and 4 bases from J; bases unmatched to any gene: 9. The CDR3 has 15 residues. This specimen consisted of peripheral blood, obtained from a patient treated with radiotherapy plus ipilimumab. The TCR originated in a human donor with non-small cell lung cancer that progressed on radiotherapy plus ipilimumab. The rearrangement uses TRBV7-9 and TRBJ2-5; 8 bases agree with TRBD2. The CDR3 here is CASSPGLGLGETQYF. The CDR3 DNA reads TGTGCCAGCAGCCCGGGACTAGGGCTAGGAGAGACCCAGTACTTC.